Each of the 27 T cell receptor beta chains below was sequenced from the same sample in a study of CD8+ T cells in alopecia areata (dated by TCRdb to between 2017 and 2018). The time point label for this specimen denotes: around 4 weeks on oral tofacitinib. Reading the label with the study, this specimen's treatment or condition is: oral pan-JAK inhibitor, 5-10 mg twice daily. To prepare the library, the immunoSEQ multiplex PCR assay was applied. RNA was extracted from all samples and reverse transcribed into cDNA as template for TCR sequencing. Here the immuneACCESS table is served through TCRdb, limited to in-frame sequences with V and J called. Missing clones are a known gap in these copies; in checked studies unresolved V genes cover under half, and the rest lacks a known reason. For this sample there are 90,000 to 100,000 clones; about 58% appear just once. The ten largest clonotypes hold 15% to 18% of the sample.

The sequences come from CD8+ T cells sorted from blood, collected at week 4, from a patient treated with tofacitinib. These receptor sequences come from a human donor with alopecia areata.

The chain uses TRBV2 and TRBJ2-7; a possible D gene is TRBD1 (6 bases). Germline V gene data show CDR1 as SNHLY and CDR2 as FYNNEI. The ends were cut back, 6 bases at V and 2 bases at J, with 17 bases in the middle. The CDR3 totals 15 residues. The chain's CDR3 is CASSAGTILTYEQYF. DNA of the CDR3: TGTGCCAGCAGCGCCGGGACAATACTTACCTACGAGCAGTACTTC.

In its sample, this clone was seen many times. This chain connects TRBV7-9 to TRBJ1-2; 7 bases line up with TRBD1. Per germline, CDR1 SEHNR and CDR2 FQNEAQ (reference sequence). The CDR3 extends over 11 amino acids. V shed 5 bases, J shed 12 bases, and the junction held 6 bases outside the gene matches. The CDR3 nucleotides read TGTGCCAGCAGCCGAACAGGGGAAAACACCTTC. It is translated as CASSRTGENTF.

This clone was counted between two and nine times. V and J are TRBV4-3 and TRBJ2-6; D is ambiguous. CDR1 is LGHNA, CDR2 YSLEER, per germline. V lost 0 bases and J 1 base, leaving 7 bases between the germline ends. The CDR3 loop spans 16 amino acids. CDR3 nucleotide sequence: TGCGCCAGCAGCCAAGATAGGTTATCTGGGGCCAACGTCCTGACTTTC. The encoded protein is CASSQDRLSGANVLTF.

This clone came up a few times. The chain recombines TRBV4-1 with TRBJ2-5, with D maybe TRBD2 (5 bases). Trimming cost V 4 bases and J 1 base, with 16 bases left between them. CDR1 MGHRA and CDR2 YSYEKL come from the germline V gene. The CDR3 is 16 residues long. CDR3: CASSLAFGGLQETQYF. The CDR3 DNA reads TGCGCCAGCAGCCTTGCGTTCGGAGGCCTCCAAGAGACCCAGTACTTC.

This clone turned up a few times. This sequence joins TRBV27 and TRBJ2-7, with TRBD1 matching 8 bases. The junction had 5 bases not matched to a gene; V was cut back by 8 bases and J by 2 bases. The CDR3 covers 13 residues. Germline V CDR1 and CDR2: MNHEY, SMNVEV (reference sequence). CDR3 sequence (DNA): TGTGCCAGCGGATTGACAGGGGCCTACGAGCAGTACTTC. This encodes CASGLTGAYEQYF.

This clone has more than one count but fewer than ten. The rearrangement links TRBV7-9 to TRBJ2-3; D possibly matches TRBD1 or TRBD2 (5 bases each). V was cut by 5 bases and J by 1 base, with 13 bases left in between. Germline CDR1 SEHNR, CDR2 FQNEAQ (reference sequence). CDR3 length equals 15 residues. The CDR3 here is CASSQRGKGTDTQYF. The CDR3 DNA reads TGTGCCAGCAGCCAGAGGGGAAAGGGCACAGATACGCAGTATTTT. Full variable domain (rest looked up from reference TRBV7-9 and TRBJ2-3): DTGVSQNPRHKITKRGQNVTFRCDPISEHNRLYWYRQTLGQGPEFLTYFQNEAQLEKSRLLSDRFSAERPKGSFSTLEIQRTEQGDSAMYLCASSQRGKGTDTQYFGPGTRLTVL.

This clone was recorded a few times. The chain carries TRBV9 and TRBJ2-1, with 7 bases lining up with TRBD1. V lost 0 bases to trimming and J lost 9 bases; unmatched junction nucleotides: 9. From germline, CDR1 is SGDLS and CDR2 YYNGEE. This CDR3 contains 15 residues. CDR3 protein: CASSVEAIGDSEQFF. CDR3 bases: TGTGCCAGCAGCGTAGAAGCCATAGGGGACAGTGAGCAGTTCTTC.

The chain couples TRBV5-6 to TRBJ1-6, with D unclear. CDR3 length equals 14 residues. Germline CDR1 reads SGHDT; CDR2 reads YYEEEE. The ends were cut back, 0 bases at V and 6 bases at J, with 7 bases in the middle. DNA for the CDR3: TGTGCCAGCAGCTTGGGACAAGCTAATTCACCCCTCCACTTT. Amino acid sequence: CASSLGQANSPLHF. Filled out from reference TRBV5-6 and TRBJ1-6, the complete variable domain reads DAGVTQSPTHLIKTRGQQVTLRCSPKSGHDTVSWYQQALGQGPQFIFQYYEEEERQRGNFPDRFSGHQFPNYSSELNVNALLLGDSALYLCASSLGQANSPLHFGNGTRLTVT.

This sequence joins TRBV28 and TRBJ2-1; no definite D call. CDR3 size: 15 residues. The germline V gene has CDR1 MDHEN and CDR2 SYDVKM. V was pared by 1 base and J by 0 bases, with 7 bases between. Here the CDR3 DNA reads TGTGCCAGCAGTTTATCCCCTAGCTCCTACAATGAGCAGTTCTTC. This translates into CASSLSPSSYNEQFF.

CDR3 amino acids: CASSLGEVVWLGEQFF. The CDR3 nucleotides are TGCGCCAGCAGCTTAGGGGAGGTGGTATGGCTGGGTGAGCAGTTCTTC. The rearrangement links TRBV5-1 to TRBJ2-1; possibly TRBD2 for D (6 bases). Germline loops: CDR1 SGHRS, CDR2 YFSETQ. The CDR3 is made up of 16 amino acids. The V end lost 2 bases, the J end lost 9 bases, and 21 bases lay between the germline ends.

This clone was seen a single time. The chain recombines TRBV7-9 with TRBJ2-3; TRBD2 is a possible D gene (5 bases). Germline CDR1 reads SEHNR; CDR2 reads FQNEAQ (reference sequence). The CDR3 contains 15 residues. The V gene lost 1 base and the J gene lost 0 bases, with 8 bases spanning the gap. This CDR3 is CASSLERESTDTQYF. DNA of the CDR3: TGTGCCAGCAGCTTAGAGAGGGAGAGCACAGATACGCAGTATTTT.

A few counts support this clone. The same CDR3 is also encoded by other DNA sequences in this sample. The genes are TRBV10-3 and TRBJ2-2; D gene uncertain. The CDR3 loop spans 12 amino acids. V lost 3 bases, J lost 2 bases, and 1 base lay in between. The germline CDR1 and CDR2 sequences are ENHRY and SYGVKD. The CDR3 DNA is TGTGCCATCAGTGACAACACCGGGGAGCTGTTTTTT. Amino acids: CAISDNTGELFF.

This clone was counted a few times. The chain links TRBV29-1 to TRBJ1-2; 8 bases agree with TRBD1. Trimming at V came to 1 base and at J to 4 bases, leaving 5 bases not matched to a gene. CDR1 and CDR2 (germline): SQVTM, ANQGSEA. The CDR3 extends over 14 amino acids. CDR3 coding DNA: TGCAGCGTTGAAGCCCCGGGACAGGTCTATGGCTACACCTTC. Translating it yields CSVEAPGQVYGYTF.

CDR3 nucleotides: TGCGCCAGCAGCTTGGGCGTGGAGCAGTTCTTC. Translating gives CASSLGVEQFF. This sequence joins TRBV5-1 and TRBJ2-1; no clear D gene. This CDR3 comprises 11 residues. The germline CDR1 and CDR2 sequences are SGHRS and YFSETQ. V lost 0 bases to trimming and J lost 10 bases, with 5 bases between them.

As for this clone: The junction does not match germline at one end; this may be a read error. The same CDR3 arises from other DNA sequences in this sample as well. The chain carries TRBV5-4 and TRBJ2-1, with 8 bases identical to TRBD1. The germline CDR1 and CDR2 sequences are SGHNT and YYREEE (reference sequence). The CDR3 spans 15 residues. The CDR3 protein is CASSLPRGLGNEQFF. Written as DNA, the CDR3 is TGCGCCAGCAGCTTGCCCAGGGGGCTTGGTAATGAGCAGTTCTTC.

This chain connects TRBV5-6 to TRBJ2-7, with D perhaps TRBD2 (5 bases). V was clipped by 6 bases and J by 7 bases, with 14 bases between them. The germline gives CDR1 SGHDT, CDR2 YYEEEE. The CDR3 is 12 amino acids. CDR3 residues: CASTTGSREQYF. The CDR3 region has the DNA TGTGCCAGCACCACGGGGTCGAGAGAGCAGTACTTC.

V and J are TRBV5-5 and TRBJ1-5; no clear D gene. V was trimmed by 0 bases and J by 6 bases, leaving 7 bases between them. The V gene's germline CDR1 is SGHKS and CDR2 YYEKEE (reference sequence). The CDR3 spans 13 residues. This CDR3 reads CASSLAIGQPQHF. The DNA of the CDR3 is TGTGCCAGCAGCTTGGCCATAGGTCAGCCCCAGCATTTT.

This clone was counted between two and nine times. The gene calls are TRBV7-9 and TRBJ2-7; 8 bases line up with TRBD1. The germline CDR1 and CDR2 sequences are SEHNR and FQNEAQ (reference sequence). J gave up 3 bases and V 5 bases, and 6 bases lay outside the gene matches. The CDR3 is 14 residues long. The CDR3 DNA reads as TGTGCCAGCAGCCCTCCAGGACAGGGCTACGAGCAGTACTTC. This translates into CASSPPGQGYEQYF. The full variable domain, its missing parts supplied by reference TRBV7-9 and TRBJ2-7, is DTGVSQNPRHKITKRGQNVTFRCDPISEHNRLYWYRQTLGQGPEFLTYFQNEAQLEKSRLLSDRFSAERPKGSFSTLEIQRTEQGDSAMYLCASSPPGQGYEQYFGPGTRLTVT.

This clone was seen a handful of times. The chain combines TRBV4-3 with TRBJ2-3, with a tentative D call TRBD2 (5 bases). This CDR3 is built from 18 residues. V was pared by 4 bases and J by 0 bases, with 20 bases between. Germline values: CDR1 LGHNA, CDR2 YSLEER. CDR3 nucleotides: TGCGCCAGCAGCCCTTCAGCGGTAGGCAGACTTAGCACAGATACGCAGTATTTT. This encodes CASSPSAVGRLSTDTQYF.

V gene TRBV5-4 combines with J gene TRBJ2-7; 13 bases map to TRBD2. The CDR3 consists of 15 residues. V gave up 4 bases and J gave up 3 bases; unmatched junction bases: 4. In germline, CDR1 is SGHNT, CDR2 YYREEE (reference sequence). The CDR3 DNA reads as TGTGCCAGCAGCGGGGGACTAGCGGGATTCTACGAGCAGTACTTC. This encodes CASSGGLAGFYEQYF.

This clone was detected only a few times. The genes are TRBV29-1 and TRBJ2-1; 7 bases align to TRBD1. The trim removed 0 bases at V and 4 bases at J, leaving 3 bases unmatched. The length of the CDR3 is 14 residues. The germline V gene encodes CDR1 SQVTM and CDR2 ANQGSEA. The CDR3 DNA sequence: TGCAGCGTTGAAGAGCAGGACAGGTACAATGAGCAGTTCTTC. Protein: CSVEEQDRYNEQFF.

The CDR3 loop is CASSLKGLMNTEAFF. CDR3 coding DNA: TGCGCCAGCAGCTTGAAGGGACTAATGAACACTGAAGCTTTCTTT. This chain links TRBV5-1 with TRBJ1-1, with D possibly TRBD1 on 5 matching bases. V lost 1 base and J lost 0, with 10 bases in between. The CDR3 runs 15 residues. Germline V gives CDR1 SGHRS, CDR2 YFSETQ.

The gene calls are TRBV11-2 and TRBJ2-1; the D gene could be TRBD1 or TRBD2 (5 bases each). Germline CDR1 reads SGHAT; CDR2 reads FQNNGV. Trimming removed 0 bases from V and 0 bases from J, with 12 bases in between. CDR3 length equals 17 residues. The CDR3 DNA is TGTGCCAGCAGCTTAGACCCCCCCGGGACCTCCTACAATGAGCAGTTCTTC. The encoded protein is CASSLDPPGTSYNEQFF.

The chain couples TRBV27 to TRBJ1-5; weak D call: TRBD1 (5 bases). CDR1 is MNHEY, CDR2 SMNVEV, per germline (reference sequence). The CDR3 spans 13 residues. The V end was cut by 2 bases, the J end by 6 bases, with 8 bases between. The CDR3 nucleotides are TGTGCCAGCAGTTTAGGACACACTCAGCCCCAGCATTTT. Translated: CASSLGHTQPQHF.

The chain has TRBV6-5 and TRBJ2-3; 8 bases agree with TRBD1. V gave up 0 bases and J gave up 0 bases; unmatched junction bases: 2. This CDR3 contains 16 residues. Per germline, CDR1 MNHEY and CDR2 SVGAGI. The CDR3, as DNA: TGTGCCAGCAGTTACTCTCCAGGGGGCAGCACAGATACGCAGTATTTT. As protein: CASSYSPGGSTDTQYF.

This clone was recorded once. This sequence joins TRBV6-5 and TRBJ1-2; 10 bases fit TRBD1. The CDR3 contains 14 residues. Germline trimming cut 0 bases from V and 8 bases from J; bases unmatched to any gene: 3. From germline, CDR1 is MNHEY and CDR2 SVGAGI. As DNA, the CDR3 is TGTGCCAGCAGTTACTCGGGGACAGGGGTCGGCTACACCTTC. Translated: CASSYSGTGVGYTF.

This clone was found a few times. The genes are TRBV6-1 and TRBJ2-7, with D uncertain. The V gene lost 3 bases and the J gene lost 5 bases, with 23 bases spanning the gap. Germline V gives CDR1 MNHNS, CDR2 SASEGT. CDR3 size: 17 residues. CDR3: CASSDTSVQVLGNEQYF. In DNA form, the CDR3 reads TGTGCCAGCAGTGATACTTCCGTGCAGGTCTTAGGCAACGAGCAGTACTTC.